This T cell receptor (beta chain) originates from a study of blood T cell repertoires in COVID-19. Study-level information: Spain, Italy and the United States supplied samples that represented acute and convalescent COVID-19. In each case, the material was cDNA or gDNA derived from T cells, B-cell-depleted T cells, or PBMCs.

Germline-derived CDR1 and CDR2 are SGHNT and YENEEA. The V segment lost 5 bases and the J segment 1 base; nucleotides outside the gene matches: 22. The CDR3 is 20 residues long. As originally analysed: Reference gene primer amplification yielded estimated nucleated cell counts. Profiling relied on immunoSEQ multiplex PCR, and the TCRdb table lists in-frame clones only, not all of them. Clonal size and the V and J genes are those of that table, whereas D and trimming came from the DNA. In the table there are some 97,000 clones, 90% to 95% of which are singletons. The sequenced material came from peripheral blood. The chain combines TRBV11-3 with TRBJ1-2; 7 nucleotides align to TRBD1. This TCR came from a man aged 45-65 years with active COVID-19. CDR3 nucleotide sequence: TGTGCCAGCAGCGGGGGAGGACAGGCGGCTTGTCACTTTCTTAACTATGGCTACACCTTC. Amino acid sequence: CASSGGGQAACHFLNYGYTF.